Below are 25 T cell receptor beta chains sequenced from a single sample in a study of control samples from healthy donors and cancer patients. Using immunoSEQ multiplex PCR, the repertoire was profiled, and TCRdb retains in-frame clones only, with some absent. This sample yields 150,000 to 160,000 clones, of which about 93% are seen a single time; under 2.5% belongs to the top ten. The sequencing input was blood. The receptors originated from a middle-aged man in good health.

This chain uses TRBV4-1 with TRBJ2-1; a weak D match, TRBD2 (6 bases). The germline V gene encodes CDR1 MGHRA and CDR2 YSYEKL. The CDR3 is 16 amino acids. V lost 0 bases and J lost 0, with 9 bases in between. The CDR3 sequence is CASSQDGTGSYNEQFF. The CDR3 DNA reads TGCGCCAGCAGCCAAGATGGGACTGGCTCCTACAATGAGCAGTTCTTC.

CDR3 sequence: CASSDGDREVDGYTF. The CDR3 coding sequence is TGTGCCAGCAGTGATGGAGACAGGGAGGTTGATGGCTACACCTTC. The V call is TRBV6-4, the J call TRBJ1-2, with 7 bases lining up with TRBD1. V was pared by 3 bases and J by 6 bases, with 10 bases of the junction left unmatched. This CDR3 region has 15 residues. Germline V gene sequence: CDR1 MRHNA, CDR2 SNTAGT.

The chain employs TRBV7-9 and TRBJ1-2, with 8 bases aligning to TRBD1. Trimming at V came to 6 bases and at J to 6 bases, leaving 6 bases not matched to a gene. Germline V lookup: CDR1 SEHNR, CDR2 FQNEAQ (reference sequence). There are 13 residues in the CDR3. The CDR3 bases are TGTGCCAGCAGTACCAAGGACAGGGATGGCTACACCTTC. It translates to CASSTKDRDGYTF.

This chain joins TRBV3-1 (or the pseudogene TRBV3-2) and TRBJ1-3, with D uncertain. Germline lookup yields CDR1 LGHDT and CDR2 YNNKEL (reference sequence). The CDR3 loop spans 15 amino acids. Trimming stripped 0 bases from V and 4 bases from J, with 10 bases between. DNA of the CDR3: TGTGCCAGCAGCCAAGATTGGGGATCCGGAAACACCATATATTTT. Amino acids: CASSQDWGSGNTIYF.

The V call is TRBV6-4, the J call TRBJ1-1; tentative D call: TRBD1 (6 bases). The germline V gene encodes CDR1 MRHNA and CDR2 SNTAGT. CDR3 length: 13 amino acids. Trimming shortened V by 7 bases and J by 2 bases, and 11 bases separated the two germline ends. The CDR3 reads CASKRTANTEAFF. The CDR3 nucleotides read TGTGCCAGCAAGAGGACAGCTAACACTGAAGCTTTCTTT.

This chain joins TRBV10-2 and TRBJ2-1; the D call may be TRBD1 or TRBD2 (5 bases each). This CDR3 is built from 12 residues. Germline V gene sequence: CDR1 WSHSY, CDR2 SAAADI. V lost 6 bases, J lost 7 bases, and 10 bases lay in between. The CDR3 loop reads CASRRDANEQFF. The CDR3 bases are TGCGCCAGCAGAAGGGACGCGAATGAGCAGTTCTTC.

The J gene is TRBJ2-4, the V gene TRBV7-2; D is possibly TRBD1 (5 bases). Germline V CDR1 and CDR2: SGHTA, FQGNSA. The V end was cut by 1 base, the J end by 2 bases, with 6 bases between. The CDR3 is made up of 14 amino acids. The CDR3 region has the DNA TGTGCCAGCAGCTTAGACAGGTCCAAAAACATTCAGTACTTC. It specifies CASSLDRSKNIQYF.

The rearrangement uses TRBV6-2 or TRBV6-3 and TRBJ1-1; D is perhaps TRBD1 (6 bases). The CDR3 is 18 amino acids. Germline V gives CDR1 MNHEY, CDR2 SVGEGT. The ends were cut back, 2 bases at V and 0 bases at J, with 19 bases in the middle. The CDR3 bases are TGTGCCAGCAGTTACCCTTCCAGGGGTCGGACCATGAACACTGAAGCTTTCTTT. It encodes CASSYPSRGRTMNTEAFF.

This clone was counted a single time. The chain recombines TRBV28 with TRBJ2-1; D is possibly TRBD2 (5 bases). Germline CDR1 MDHEN, CDR2 SYDVKM. Trimming pared 8 bases from V and 9 bases from J, leaving 11 bases between. The length of the CDR3 is 11 residues. The CDR3 coding sequence is TGTGCCAGCGGGAGACCGGGTGAGCAGTTCTTC. Its protein product is CASGRPGEQFF.

The J gene is TRBJ2-7, the V gene TRBV7-9, with D unclear. Trimming removed 1 base from V and 9 bases from J, with 7 bases in between. This CDR3 spans 11 amino acids. CDR1 and CDR2 from the germline V gene are SEHNR and FQNEAQ (reference sequence). CDR3 protein: CASSLESGQYF. The CDR3 bases are TGTGCCAGCAGCTTAGAGTCAGGGCAGTACTTC.

The CDR3 DNA reads TGTGCCAGCAGCTTTCCCTACGAGCAGTACTTC. Its translation is CASSFPYEQYF. The chain carries TRBV7-6 and TRBJ2-7; the D is unclear. V shed 3 bases and J shed 2 bases, with 2 bases lying between them. CDR3 length equals 11 residues. Germline CDR1 SGHVS, CDR2 FNYEAQ.

This rearrangement joins TRBV9 to TRBJ1-2; possible D gene TRBD1, 5 bases. Trimming shortened V by 4 bases and J by 0 bases, and 16 bases separated the two germline ends. CDR1 and CDR2 (germline): SGDLS, YYNGEE. The CDR3 is made up of 16 amino acids. CDR3: CASSLSQGLANYGYTF. The CDR3 coding sequence is TGTGCCAGCAGCCTAAGCCAGGGCTTAGCTAACTATGGCTACACCTTC.

The V gene is TRBV6-2 or TRBV6-3, the J gene TRBJ2-5; D uncertain. Germline assignment: CDR1 MNHEY and CDR2 SVGEGT. Trimming cost V 2 bases and J 11 bases, with 9 bases left between them. The CDR3 is 11 residues long. The CDR3 nucleotides are TGTGCCAGCAGTTACGGGCAGGCACAGTACTTC. Translation gives CASSYGQAQYF.

The V gene is TRBV7-6, the J gene TRBJ2-7; 11 bases line up with TRBD2. Germline V gives CDR1 SGHVS, CDR2 FNYEAQ. The CDR3 spans 15 residues. With 5 bases clipped from V and 4 bases from J, the junction kept 7 bases outside the gene matches. This CDR3 reads CASSPVAGGRYEQYF. The CDR3 bases are TGTGCCAGCAGCCCCGTAGCGGGAGGGCGGTACGAGCAGTACTTC.

This sequence joins TRBV7-2 and TRBJ1-4, with TRBD1 matching over 8 bases. CDR3 length: 14 amino acids. From germline, CDR1 is SGHTA and CDR2 FQGNSA. After removal of 3 bases from V and 8 bases from J, the junction contained 5 bases not matched to a gene. The CDR3 protein is CASSFQGAKEKLFF. The CDR3 DNA follows: TGTGCCAGCAGCTTCCAGGGGGCGAAAGAAAAACTGTTTTTT.

This clone has a single count. The rearrangement joins TRBV30 to TRBJ1-2; D unresolved. V was trimmed by 3 bases and J by 4 bases, leaving 3 bases between them. There are 10 residues in the CDR3. Per germline, CDR1 GTSNPN and CDR2 SVGIG (reference sequence). The CDR3 coding sequence is TGTGCCTGGAGGTTCTATGGCTACACCTTC. This sequence encodes CAWRFYGYTF.

This chain uses TRBV29-1 with TRBJ2-1; D may be TRBD1 (5 bases). The CDR3 has 12 amino acids. Trimming cost V 7 bases and J 12 bases, with 19 bases left between them. CDR1 SQVTM and CDR2 ANQGSEA come from the germline V gene. The CDR3 is CSAYRTGAMQFF. The CDR3 nucleotides read TGCAGCGCTTACAGGACCGGAGCCATGCAGTTCTTC.

The chain carries TRBV28 and TRBJ2-7; possible D gene TRBD1, 6 bases. The CDR3 sequence is 11 residues long. V shed 10 bases and J shed 4 bases, with 11 bases lying between them. CDR1 is MDHEN, CDR2 SYDVKM, per germline. The DNA of the CDR3 is TGTGCCACCGCGGACAGATACGAGCAGTACTTC. Translating it yields CATADRYEQYF.

This clone was counted a single time. The chain recombines TRBV14 with TRBJ1-4, with D perhaps matching TRBD1 (5 bases). Per the germline V gene, CDR1 is SGHDN and CDR2 is FVKESK. V was cut by 4 bases and J by 8 bases, with 17 bases left in between. There are 15 residues in the CDR3. The CDR3 sequence: CASSPLWGRGEKLFF. In nucleotides, the CDR3 is TGTGCCAGCAGCCCCCTGTGGGGGAGAGGGGAAAAACTGTTTTTT.

This sequence joins TRBV10-3 and TRBJ2-3, with 10 bases identical to TRBD2. In germline, CDR1 is ENHRY, CDR2 SYGVKD. This CDR3 contains 15 residues. Germline trimming cut 6 bases from V and 1 base from J; bases unmatched to any gene: 4. The CDR3 nucleotides read TGTGCCATCAGGCTAGCGGGAGATGGCACAGATACGCAGTATTTT. This translates into CAIRLAGDGTDTQYF.

V gene TRBV5-1 combines with J gene TRBJ2-3; 9 positions match TRBD2. Trimming at V came to 8 bases and at J to 10 bases, leaving 14 bases not matched to a gene. Looked up from germline, CDR1 is SGHRS and CDR2 is YFSETQ. CDR3 size: 14 residues. In DNA, the CDR3 is TGCGCCAGTGAGGTTGTAGCGGGAGATGGGGCGCAGTATTTT. Protein: CASEVVAGDGAQYF.

The V call is TRBV6-5, the J call TRBJ1-2, with D unclear. Trimming took off 8 bases at V and 4 bases at J, with 8 bases between the two ends. The CDR3 is made up of 11 amino acids. Germline values: CDR1 MNHEY, CDR2 SVGAGI. The CDR3 is CASERGYGYTF. The CDR3 nucleotides are TGTGCCAGCGAGCGGGGCTATGGCTACACCTTC.

The rearrangement uses TRBV7-9 and TRBJ2-7, with a possible D match to TRBD2 (6 bases). CDR1 SEHNR and CDR2 FQNEAQ come from the germline V gene (reference sequence). V was shortened by 2 bases and J by 7 bases, with 18 bases between the two germline ends. The CDR3 sequence is 15 residues long. The CDR3 spells CASSLRDSPRGEQYF. Written as DNA, the CDR3 is TGTGCCAGCAGCTTAAGGGACTCCCCAAGAGGAGAGCAGTACTTC.

The chain carries TRBV29-1 and TRBJ1-6; 9 bases line up with TRBD1. V was pared by 5 bases and J by 7 bases, with 6 bases of the junction left unmatched. Looked up from germline, CDR1 is SQVTM and CDR2 is ANQGSEA. The CDR3 extends over 14 amino acids. As DNA, the CDR3 is TGCAGCGTTACACAGGGGGCGAGGAATTCACCCCTCCACTTT. Protein product: CSVTQGARNSPLHF. Full variable domain (rest looked up from reference TRBV29-1 and TRBJ1-6): SAVISQKPSRDICQRGTSLTIQCQVDSQVTMMFWYRQQPGQSLTLIATANQGSEATYESGFVIDKFPISRPNLTFSTLTVSNMSPEDSSIYLCSVTQGARNSPLHFGNGTRLTVT.

This rearrangement joins TRBV9 to TRBJ1-3; weak D call: TRBD1 (6 bases). V shed 5 bases and J shed 0 bases, with 12 bases lying between them. The CDR3 contains 15 residues. In germline, CDR1 is SGDLS, CDR2 YYNGEE. The CDR3 DNA sequence: TGTGCCAGCAGTTTCACAGGGAACTCTGGAAACACCATATATTTT. As protein: CASSFTGNSGNTIYF.